The 19 T cell receptor beta chains below all came from one sample that was sequenced in a study of regulatory T cells in long-lasting Graves disease. Time point of the sample: newly diagnosed GD, antithyroid drugs for less than 3 months. PBMCs were the source of the RNA used for TCR sequencing. iRepertoire HTBI primers and Arm-PCR of CDR3 regions built TCR beta libraries. TCRdb called the multiplex PCR reads again in MiXCR, with one record for every CDR3 protein. The table records 500,000 or so distinct CDR3 sequences, around 15% of them present only once. The same sample was also studied in work on T cells in Graves' hyperthyroidism and ophthalmopathy.

The sample consisted of peripheral blood mononuclear cells (PBMCs), taken at new diagnosis, from a patient treated with antithyroid drugs. These receptors all stem from a woman aged 35-60 years with Graves disease.

This clonotype was picked up many times. The rearrangement joins TRBV5-1 to TRBJ2-1, with TRBD2 identical over 11 bases. V dropped 3 bases and J dropped 9; count of bases not matched to a gene: 8. This CDR3 region has 15 residues. Germline V gene data show CDR1 as SGHRS and CDR2 as YFSETQ. The CDR3 protein is CASSSLAGGPVEQFF. DNA of the CDR3: TGCGCCAGCAGCTCCCTAGCGGGGGGCCCCGTTGAGCAGTTCTTC.

Ten or more counts support this clonotype. The chain employs TRBV15 and TRBJ1-6, with TRBD1 as a possible D gene (6 bases). CDR1 is LNHNV and CDR2 is YYDKDF in the germline V gene (reference sequence). The ends were cut back, 0 bases at V and 9 bases at J, with 15 bases in the middle. The CDR3 length is 16 residues. The CDR3: CATSRDLLGAGSPLHF. The DNA for the CDR3 is TGTGCCACCAGCAGAGATCTATTGGGGGCGGGTTCACCCCTCCACTTT.

This clonotype was seen a few times. The chain recombines TRBV28 with TRBJ1-5; D is undetermined. The germline CDR1 and CDR2 sequences are MDHEN and SYDVKM. Trimming shortened V by 3 bases and J by 6 bases, and 15 bases separated the two germline ends. The CDR3 extends over 15 amino acids. The CDR3 is CASSFTFALRQPQHF. The CDR3, as DNA: TGTGCCAGCAGTTTCACATTCGCGCTACGTCAGCCCCAGCATTTT.

This clonotype was seen at least ten times. The chain recombines TRBV7-8 with TRBJ2-7; no firm D call. The V end was cut by 2 bases, the J end by 5 bases, with 10 bases between. The CDR3 has 13 residues. Germline CDR1 SGHVS, CDR2 FQNEAQ. The CDR3 DNA reads TGTGCCAGCAGCTTAATTTGGTCCGACGAGCAGTACTTC. This gives the protein CASSLIWSDEQYF. The full variable domain, its missing parts supplied by reference TRBV7-8 and TRBJ2-7, is GAGVSQSPRYKVAKRGQDVALRCDPISGHVSLFWYQQALGQGPEFLTYFQNEAQLDKSGLPSDRFFAERPEGSVSTLKIQRTQQEDSAVYLCASSLIWSDEQYFGPGTRLTVT.

This clonotype was picked up a small number of times. The V gene is TRBV19, the J gene TRBJ1-5, with TRBD1 identical over 9 bases. V dropped 5 bases and J dropped 1; count of bases not matched to a gene: 6. The CDR3 contains 16 residues. Germline V CDR1 and CDR2: LNHDA, SQIVND (reference sequence). Here the CDR3 DNA reads TGTGCCAGTAGTCTCGTGGACAGGGGAAGCAATCAGCCCCAGCATTTT. It yields the protein CASSLVDRGSNQPQHF.

This clonotype came up a few times. This CDR3 is CATSGTGVSPLHF. CDR3 coding DNA: TGTGCCACCTCCGGGACAGGGGTTTCACCCCTCCACTTT. V is TRBV19 and J is TRBJ1-6; 10 nucleotides line up with TRBD1. The CDR3 length is 13 residues. Germline V CDR1 and CDR2: LNHDA, SQIVND (reference sequence). After removal of 10 bases from V and 9 bases from J, the junction contained 6 bases not matched to a gene.

The chain links TRBV13 to TRBJ2-2; unclear D gene. Deletions cut 0 bases from V and 4 bases from J, with 12 bases between. The CDR3 contains 16 residues. The germline V gene has CDR1 PRHDT and CDR2 FYEKMQ (reference sequence). The CDR3 bases are TGTGCCAGCAGCTTAGGGCATGGACCAAGCACCGGGGAGCTGTTTTTT. Protein sequence: CASSLGHGPSTGELFF.

This clonotype was seen more than once but under ten times. The rearrangement joins TRBV3-1 to TRBJ1-1, with 7 bases that match TRBD1. The germline V gene has CDR1 LGHDT and CDR2 YNNKEL (reference sequence). The CDR3 has 15 residues. With V trimmed by 3 bases and J by 2 bases, 6 bases remained unmatched. The CDR3, as DNA: TGTGCCAGCAGCCAGGGGAAGGGGGCAAACACTGAAGCTTTCTTT. Encoded protein: CASSQGKGANTEAFF.

The V gene is TRBV20-1, the J gene TRBJ2-1, with 14 bases aligning to TRBD2. The CDR3 spans 15 residues. CDR1 is DFQATT, CDR2 SNEGSKA, per germline (reference sequence). The trim removed 6 bases at V and 15 bases at J, leaving 16 bases unmatched. CDR3 sequence reads: CSAPLYPGLAGVPFF. DNA of the CDR3: TGCAGTGCGCCGCTGTACCCGGGACTAGCGGGGGTTCCGTTCTTC.

This clonotype was seen a handful of times. This sequence joins TRBV5-1 and TRBJ2-6, with D unresolved. With 8 bases removed from V and 1 base from J, the gap between germline ends came to 16 bases. This CDR3 spans 16 amino acids. Germline V lookup: CDR1 SGHRS, CDR2 YFSETQ. CDR3 in amino acids: CASSKEYRSGANVLTF. In DNA form, the CDR3 reads TGCGCCAGTAGCAAAGAATATCGGTCTGGGGCCAACGTCCTGACTTTC. The full variable domain, with the rest looked up from reference TRBV5-1 and TRBJ2-6, is KAGVTQTPRYLIKTRGQQVTLSCSPISGHRSVSWYQQTPGQGLQFLFEYFSETQRNKGNFPGRFSGRQFSNSRSEMNVSTLELGDSALYLCASSKEYRSGANVLTFGAGSRLTVL.

This clonotype was seen ten or more times. V gene TRBV5-1 combines with J gene TRBJ2-5; possibly TRBD1 for D (5 bases). The CDR3 spans 14 residues. Germline CDR1 reads SGHRS; CDR2 reads YFSETQ. Deletions cut 1 base from V and 5 bases from J, with 12 bases between. The CDR3 DNA reads as TGCGCCAGCAGCTTGTTAGGGGATTTGGAGACCCAGTACTTC. This encodes CASSLLGDLETQYF. Based on the CDR3 plus reference TRBV5-1 and TRBJ2-5, the full variable domain is KAGVTQTPRYLIKTRGQQVTLSCSPISGHRSVSWYQQTPGQGLQFLFEYFSETQRNKGNFPGRFSGRQFSNSRSEMNVSTLELGDSALYLCASSLLGDLETQYFGPGTRLLVL.

This clonotype has just a few counts. CDR3 bases: TGTGCCAGCCAAAAGGGGACTAGCGTTACAGATACGCAGTATTTT. Protein sequence: CASQKGTSVTDTQYF. This sequence joins TRBV6-1 and TRBJ2-3; 10 nucleotides line up with TRBD2. The CDR3 has 15 residues. V shed 8 bases and J 3 bases; nucleotides not matched to a gene: 8. Germline V gene lookup returns CDR1 MNHNS and CDR2 SASEGT.

This clonotype was observed many times. The genes are TRBV20-1 and TRBJ2-5, with a tentative D call TRBD1 (6 bases). The germline V and J ends were trimmed by 5 bases and 7 bases, with 17 bases remaining between them. From germline, CDR1 is DFQATT and CDR2 SNEGSKA (reference sequence). The length of the CDR3 is 13 residues. CDR3 in amino acids: CSAPATAQGTQYF. CDR3 DNA: TGCAGTGCTCCCGCTACCGCACAGGGGACCCAGTACTTC.

This clonotype was observed at least ten times. The chain employs TRBV7-2 and TRBJ2-1; 8 bases fit TRBD1. Germline V gene lookup returns CDR1 SGHTA and CDR2 FQGNSA. Losses at the gene ends were 5 bases for V and 4 bases for J; bases not matched to a gene: 4. The CDR3 runs to 14 residues. DNA for the CDR3: TGTGCCAGCAGCCGGGGACAGGTTTACAATGAGCAGTTCTTC. Its translation is CASSRGQVYNEQFF.

In this sample, this clonotype turned up a few times. This clone may be a read error of a much larger clone one base away. V usage is TRBV27 and J usage is TRBJ2-1; D gene uncertain. The CDR3 contains 15 residues. Trimming took off 1 base at V and 0 bases at J, with 7 bases between the two ends. Germline V gives CDR1 MNHEY, CDR2 SMNVEV (reference sequence). CDR3 DNA sequence: TGTGCCAGCAGTTTATGGCAAACCTCCTACAATGAGCAGTTCTTC. It yields the protein CASSLWQTSYNEQFF.

The V call is TRBV30, the J call TRBJ2-1; the D gene is possibly TRBD1 (5 bases). With 3 bases removed from V and 3 bases from J, the gap between germline ends came to 15 bases. Germline V CDR1 and CDR2: GTSNPN, SVGIG (reference sequence). The CDR3 is 15 residues long. The CDR3 protein is CAWSHPGISYNEQFF. For the CDR3, the DNA is TGTGCCTGGAGCCATCCAGGGATAAGCTACAATGAGCAGTTCTTC.

The chain combines TRBV15 with TRBJ1-1; TRBD1 aligns across 9 bases. Germline V lookup: CDR1 LNHNV, CDR2 YYDKDF (reference sequence). This CDR3 is 15 amino acids long. The V segment lost 4 bases and the J segment 4 bases; nucleotides outside the gene matches: 7. As DNA, the CDR3 is TGTGCCACCAGCATCCAACAGGGGGCTTTCACTGAAGCTTTCTTT. This codes for CATSIQQGAFTEAFF.

Only a few counts were recorded for this clonotype. The genes are TRBV5-8 and TRBJ1-4; D remains ambiguous. Germline values: CDR1 SGHTS, CDR2 YDEGEE. This CDR3 is 16 amino acids long. The V gene lost 6 bases and the J gene lost 2 bases, with 17 bases spanning the gap. The CDR3 reads CASNFGSGPTNEKLFF. CDR3 nucleotide sequence: TGTGCCAGCAACTTCGGATCGGGCCCCACTAATGAAAAACTGTTTTTT.

Here the CDR3 DNA reads TGCGCCAGCAGCCAAGATCATAGGGGGGCTGATGGCTACACCTTC. It is translated as CASSQDHRGADGYTF. The chain has TRBV4-1 and TRBJ1-2, with a tentative D call TRBD1 (6 bases). CDR1 MGHRA and CDR2 YSYEKL come from the germline V gene. The CDR3 has 15 amino acids. Deletions cut 0 bases from V and 6 bases from J, with 14 bases between.